This T cell receptor (beta chain) was captured in a study of T cell clones after liver transplantation. Overall study context: TCRbeta sequencing after a pre-transplant mixed lymphocyte reaction identified graft-donor-reactive clones, later tracked in post-transplant blood. Overall study findings and caveats: Donor-reactive sequences fell more than third party-reactive ones, suggesting partial deletion.

TCRdb's table, derived via immunoSEQ multiplex PCR, lists solely in-frame clones and lacks some. This table holds around 110,000 clones, about nine tenths found once. As for this clone: Antigen: not known.

V lost 8 bases to trimming and J lost 6 bases, with 16 bases between them. This CDR3 region has 13 residues. The germline V gene has CDR1 MNHNS and CDR2 SASEGT. The clonotype was recovered from a human patient who received a liver transplant. Some of the T cells might come from the graft donor. V gene TRBV6-1 combines with J gene TRBJ1-1; D is possibly TRBD1 (5 bases). This sample comprised CD4+ T cells from blood, obtained 12 months after liver transplant. The CDR3 protein is CASGGLTLAEAFF. DNA of the CDR3: TGTGCCAGCGGGGGACTCACTTTGGCTGAAGCTTTCTTT.